This note documents a single T cell receptor (beta chain) sequence. In the study's own analysis: Nucleated cell counts were estimated from reference gene primer amplification. Only in-frame clones appear in the TCRdb table, and some are missing; sequencing was by immunoSEQ multiplex PCR. V and J calls and clone size follow that table, whereas D and trimming were derived from the DNA. This table holds roughly 96,000 clones, around 81% found once. The germline gives CDR1 SGHNT, CDR2 YENEEA. V gave up 1 base and J gave up 4 bases, with 10 bases separating them. The CDR3 consists of 14 residues. The data originate from a study of blood T cell repertoires in COVID-19. The wider study: Specimens from acute and convalescent COVID-19 originated in the United States, Italy and Spain. PBMCs, B-cell-depleted T cells, or T cells were the source of the cDNA or gDNA that made up the material.

The source material was peripheral blood. The sequence derives from a man in his sixties with acute or convalescent COVID-19. The chain couples TRBV11-3 to TRBJ1-1, with D possibly being TRBD1 (5 bases). The CDR3 DNA reads as TGTGCCAGCAGCTTAGCCCCAAGGGGCACTGAAGCTTTCTTT. It is translated as CASSLAPRGTEAFF.